The rows below give T cell receptor beta chains drawn from one sample of a study of CD8+ T cells in alopecia areata. Using immunoSEQ multiplex PCR, the repertoire was profiled, and TCRdb retains in-frame clones only, with some absent. The sample lists 200,000 or so clones; around two fifths were seen once. Sequenced material: CD4+ T cells sorted from blood, taken between weeks 30 and 35, from a patient treated with tofacitinib. All receptors derive from a human donor with alopecia areata. Each CDR3 is given with its conserved first and last residue. The order of the fields is D gene, J gene, clone size, V gene, CDR3 protein, CDR3 DNA. D genes are given only for firm matches. Clone size is shown for a subset of rows, as once, few, many or a class of expanded clone.

d_gene: .; j_gene: TRBJ2-2; abundance: .; v_gene: TRBV11-2; CDR3aa: CASSPGFRRGDITGELFF; CDR3nt: TGTGCCAGCAGCCCCGGGTTCCGGAGAGGGGACATCACCGGGGAGCTGTTTTTT
d_gene: TRBD1; j_gene: TRBJ1-6; abundance: .; v_gene: TRBV6-5; CDR3aa: CASSTTGGHNSPLHF; CDR3nt: TGTGCCAGCAGTACGACAGGGGGGCATAATTCACCCCTCCACTTT
d_gene: .; j_gene: TRBJ1-1; abundance: .; v_gene: TRBV6-6; CDR3aa: CASSQSGERVEAFF; CDR3nt: TGTGCCAGCAGTCAGTCAGGGGAGAGGGTTGAAGCTTTCTTT
d_gene: .; j_gene: TRBJ1-5; abundance: few; v_gene: TRBV5-6; CDR3aa: CASSFGGGSNQPQHF; CDR3nt: TGTGCCAGCAGCTTTGGGGGCGGCAGCAATCAGCCCCAGCATTTT
d_gene: .; j_gene: TRBJ1-2; abundance: few; v_gene: TRBV5-1; CDR3aa: CASSLEQASGYTF; CDR3nt: TGCGCCAGCAGCTTGGAACAAGCAAGTGGCTACACCTTC
d_gene: .; j_gene: TRBJ2-3; abundance: .; v_gene: TRBV27; CDR3aa: CASSARDRSYTDTQYF; CDR3nt: TGTGCCAGCAGTGCCCGGGACCGTTCCTACACAGATACGCAGTATTTT
d_gene: .; j_gene: TRBJ2-1; abundance: few; v_gene: TRBV11-2; CDR3aa: CASSLLPTGHNEQFF; CDR3nt: TGTGCCAGCAGCTTATTGCCGACGGGGCACAATGAGCAGTTCTTC
d_gene: TRBD1; j_gene: TRBJ2-6; abundance: .; v_gene: TRBV30; CDR3aa: CAWSGQGVSLTF; CDR3nt: TGTGCCTGGAGTGGGCAGGGGGTCTCTCTGACTTTC
d_gene: .; j_gene: TRBJ1-1; abundance: .; v_gene: TRBV7-3; CDR3aa: CASSLEGRGMRNTEAFF; CDR3nt: TGTGCCAGCAGCTTAGAGGGCCGGGGTATGCGAAACACTGAAGCTTTCTTT
d_gene: TRBD1; j_gene: TRBJ2-3; abundance: .; v_gene: TRBV6-6; CDR3aa: CASRGGQGSTDTQYF; CDR3nt: TGTGCCAGCAGGGGAGGACAGGGCAGCACAGATACGCAGTATTTT
d_gene: .; j_gene: TRBJ1-5; abundance: .; v_gene: TRBV7-8; CDR3aa: CASSLESGSQPQHF; CDR3nt: TGTGCCAGCAGCTTAGAGTCAGGGAGCCAGCCCCAGCATTTT
d_gene: .; j_gene: TRBJ1-1; abundance: .; v_gene: TRBV6-1; CDR3aa: CASSEYVGNTEAFF; CDR3nt: TGTGCCAGCAGTGAATATGTGGGGAACACTGAAGCTTTCTTT
d_gene: TRBD2; j_gene: TRBJ2-7; abundance: .; v_gene: TRBV6-5; CDR3aa: CASSYVAGGAYEQYF; CDR3nt: TGTGCCAGCAGTTACGTAGCGGGGGGAGCCTACGAGCAGTACTTC
d_gene: .; j_gene: TRBJ2-7; abundance: .; v_gene: TRBV25-1; CDR3aa: CASGEEGRGDEQYF; CDR3nt: TGTGCCAGCGGGGAAGAGGGTCGCGGGGACGAGCAGTACTTC
d_gene: .; j_gene: TRBJ1-1; abundance: .; v_gene: TRBV29-1; CDR3aa: CSVEGGARGRSNTEAFF; CDR3nt: TGCAGCGTTGAAGGGGGAGCTCGGGGGCGGAGCAACACTGAAGCTTTCTTT
d_gene: TRBD1; j_gene: TRBJ2-7; abundance: few; v_gene: TRBV7-9; CDR3aa: CASSPSSGQRYEQYF; CDR3nt: TGTGCCAGCAGCCCCTCCTCGGGACAGAGATACGAGCAGTACTTC
d_gene: TRBD1; j_gene: TRBJ1-1; abundance: few; v_gene: TRBV4-1; CDR3aa: CASSQAGTGNTEAFF; CDR3nt: TGCGCCAGCAGCCAAGCCGGGACAGGCAACACTGAAGCTTTCTTT
d_gene: TRBD1; j_gene: TRBJ2-1; abundance: .; v_gene: TRBV5-1; CDR3aa: CASSGTTGDNEQFF; CDR3nt: TGCGCCAGCAGCGGAACTACAGGGGACAATGAGCAGTTCTTC
d_gene: TRBD1; j_gene: TRBJ2-2; abundance: once; v_gene: TRBV29-1; CDR3aa: CSVEGDRGPSGELFF; CDR3nt: TGCAGCGTCGAGGGGGACAGGGGGCCATCCGGGGAGCTGTTTTTT
d_gene: TRBD2; j_gene: TRBJ2-5; abundance: .; v_gene: TRBV5-1; CDR3aa: CASSLGPLAGDEETQYF; CDR3nt: TGCGCCAGCAGCTTGGGCCCGCTAGCGGGAGATGAGGAGACCCAGTACTTC
d_gene: .; j_gene: TRBJ1-1; abundance: .; v_gene: TRBV7-8; CDR3aa: CASSSHRFRDTEAFF; CDR3nt: TGTGCCAGCAGCTCACACAGGTTCAGGGACACTGAAGCTTTCTTT
d_gene: .; j_gene: TRBJ1-1; abundance: .; v_gene: TRBV30; CDR3aa: CAWTKGSEAFF; CDR3nt: TGTGCCTGGACTAAGGGTTCTGAAGCTTTCTTT
d_gene: .; j_gene: TRBJ2-3; abundance: .; v_gene: TRBV5-1; CDR3aa: CASSLDFRASTDTQYF; CDR3nt: TGCGCCAGCAGCTTGGACTTCAGAGCTAGCACAGATACGCAGTATTTT
d_gene: .; j_gene: TRBJ2-7; abundance: few; v_gene: TRBV5-5; CDR3aa: CASSGGTSAIVQYF; CDR3nt: TGTGCCAGCAGCGGCGGGACGAGCGCAATTGTGCAGTACTTC
d_gene: TRBD2; j_gene: TRBJ2-1; abundance: .; v_gene: TRBV18; CDR3aa: CASSPGTSGIGEQFF; CDR3nt: TGTGCCAGCTCACCCGGGACTAGCGGGATAGGGGAGCAGTTCTTC
d_gene: TRBD1; j_gene: TRBJ2-4; abundance: once; v_gene: TRBV6-1; CDR3aa: CASSARRDGTDIQYF; CDR3nt: TGTGCCAGCAGTGCACGCAGGGACGGGACAGACATTCAGTACTTC
d_gene: .; j_gene: TRBJ2-1; abundance: few; v_gene: TRBV5-1; CDR3aa: CASSRATDSVLEQFF; CDR3nt: TGCGCCAGCAGCCGAGCGACGGACTCCGTGCTTGAGCAGTTCTTC
d_gene: TRBD1; j_gene: TRBJ1-5; abundance: .; v_gene: TRBV7-9; CDR3aa: CASSFWGQGLSQPQHF; CDR3nt: TGTGCCAGCAGCTTCTGGGGACAGGGGTTGAGCCAGCCCCAGCATTTT
d_gene: .; j_gene: TRBJ2-7; abundance: .; v_gene: TRBV6-5; CDR3aa: CASSTRLVGSYEQYF; CDR3nt: TGTGCCAGCAGTACTAGGCTTGTTGGCTCCTACGAGCAGTACTTC
d_gene: TRBD1; j_gene: TRBJ2-7; abundance: .; v_gene: TRBV29-1; CDR3aa: CSVEDRQAYEQYF; CDR3nt: TGCAGCGTTGAGGACAGGCAGGCGTACGAGCAGTACTTC
d_gene: .; j_gene: TRBJ2-3; abundance: .; v_gene: TRBV5-1; CDR3aa: CASKQEADTQYF; CDR3nt: TGCGCCAGCAAACAGGAGGCGGATACGCAGTATTTT
d_gene: .; j_gene: TRBJ2-3; abundance: few; v_gene: TRBV9; CDR3aa: CASSVDGRTDTQYF; CDR3nt: TGTGCCAGCAGCGTAGATGGGCGCACAGATACGCAGTATTTT
d_gene: TRBD2; j_gene: TRBJ2-7; abundance: few; v_gene: TRBV2; CDR3aa: CASRSLAGGPRYEQYF; CDR3nt: TGTGCCAGCAGGTCACTAGCGGGGGGGCCGCGCTACGAGCAGTACTTC
d_gene: TRBD1; j_gene: TRBJ2-1; abundance: .; v_gene: TRBV5-4; CDR3aa: CASSLDRGSYNEQFF; CDR3nt: TGTGCCAGCAGCTTGGACAGGGGCTCCTACAATGAGCAGTTCTTC
d_gene: .; j_gene: TRBJ2-7; abundance: .; v_gene: TRBV27; CDR3aa: CASSLNRVIHEQYF; CDR3nt: TGTGCCAGCAGTTTAAACAGGGTTATCCACGAGCAGTACTTC
d_gene: .; j_gene: TRBJ1-6; abundance: .; v_gene: TRBV19; CDR3aa: CASSRTSGSYNSPLHF; CDR3nt: TGTGCCAGTAGTAGGACAAGCGGCTCCTATAATTCACCCCTCCACTTT
d_gene: .; j_gene: TRBJ1-2; abundance: .; v_gene: TRBV6-1; CDR3aa: CASTAGYYGYTF; CDR3nt: TGTGCCAGCACCGCGGGGTACTATGGCTACACCTTC
d_gene: TRBD2; j_gene: TRBJ2-2; abundance: .; v_gene: TRBV5-1; CDR3aa: CASSLLPPSGGRGNTGELFF; CDR3nt: TGCGCCAGCAGCTTGCTACCGCCTAGCGGGGGGAGAGGGAACACCGGGGAGCTGTTTTTT
d_gene: .; j_gene: TRBJ2-7; abundance: few; v_gene: TRBV29-1; CDR3aa: CSVAVVYEQYF; CDR3nt: TGCAGCGTTGCGGTGGTCTACGAGCAGTACTTC
d_gene: .; j_gene: TRBJ1-4; abundance: .; v_gene: TRBV30; CDR3aa: CAWRGPKEKLFF; CDR3nt: TGTGCCTGGAGAGGGCCCAAAGAAAAACTGTTTTTT
d_gene: .; j_gene: TRBJ2-1; abundance: few; v_gene: TRBV5-6; CDR3aa: CASSSRLLVGGADDNEQFF; CDR3nt: TGTGCCAGCAGCTCCAGGCTCTTAGTCGGGGGCGCGGACGACAATGAGCAGTTCTTC
d_gene: TRBD2; j_gene: TRBJ2-1; abundance: once; v_gene: TRBV2; CDR3aa: CASRLAGGPGNEQFF; CDR3nt: TGTGCCAGCAGGCTAGCGGGGGGGCCCGGCAATGAGCAGTTCTTC
d_gene: TRBD2; j_gene: TRBJ2-3; abundance: .; v_gene: TRBV11-2; CDR3aa: CASSLRRGYSTDTQYF; CDR3nt: TGTGCCAGCAGCTTACGGCGGGGGTATAGCACAGATACGCAGTATTTT
d_gene: TRBD1; j_gene: TRBJ2-1; abundance: .; v_gene: TRBV11-3; CDR3aa: CASSGQGSHEQFF; CDR3nt: TGTGCCAGCAGCGGACAGGGGTCCCATGAGCAGTTCTTC
d_gene: TRBD2; j_gene: TRBJ2-1; abundance: .; v_gene: TRBV27; CDR3aa: CASSPLAGAVYEQFF; CDR3nt: TGTGCCAGCAGTCCCCTAGCGGGGGCTGTGTATGAGCAGTTCTTC
d_gene: .; j_gene: TRBJ2-3; abundance: .; v_gene: TRBV7-3; CDR3aa: CASSPQGGWTDTQYF; CDR3nt: TGTGCCAGCAGCCCCCAGGGGGGCTGGACAGATACGCAGTATTTT
d_gene: TRBD2; j_gene: TRBJ2-3; abundance: .; v_gene: TRBV30; CDR3aa: CAWSLLAGGFTDTQYF; CDR3nt: TGTGCCTGGAGCTTACTAGCGGGAGGTTTCACAGATACGCAGTATTTT
d_gene: TRBD1; j_gene: TRBJ2-2; abundance: .; v_gene: TRBV7-8; CDR3aa: CASSLGTGRTGELFF; CDR3nt: TGTGCCAGCAGCCTAGGGACAGGGAGGACCGGGGAGCTGTTTTTT
d_gene: TRBD2; j_gene: TRBJ2-1; abundance: few; v_gene: TRBV29-1; CDR3aa: CSVSGSSYNEQFF; CDR3nt: TGCAGCGTTAGCGGGAGTTCCTACAATGAGCAGTTCTTC
d_gene: .; j_gene: TRBJ2-4; abundance: few; v_gene: TRBV7-9; CDR3aa: CASSFENIQYF; CDR3nt: TGTGCCAGCAGCTTCGAAAACATTCAGTACTTC
d_gene: TRBD1; j_gene: TRBJ1-1; abundance: few; v_gene: TRBV15; CDR3aa: CATNTQGTGNTEAFF; CDR3nt: TGTGCCACCAACACCCAAGGGACAGGGAACACTGAAGCTTTCTTT
d_gene: .; j_gene: TRBJ2-5; abundance: .; v_gene: TRBV7-7; CDR3aa: CASSKQGLETQYF; CDR3nt: TGTGCTAGCAGCAAACAGGGCTTGGAGACCCAGTACTTC